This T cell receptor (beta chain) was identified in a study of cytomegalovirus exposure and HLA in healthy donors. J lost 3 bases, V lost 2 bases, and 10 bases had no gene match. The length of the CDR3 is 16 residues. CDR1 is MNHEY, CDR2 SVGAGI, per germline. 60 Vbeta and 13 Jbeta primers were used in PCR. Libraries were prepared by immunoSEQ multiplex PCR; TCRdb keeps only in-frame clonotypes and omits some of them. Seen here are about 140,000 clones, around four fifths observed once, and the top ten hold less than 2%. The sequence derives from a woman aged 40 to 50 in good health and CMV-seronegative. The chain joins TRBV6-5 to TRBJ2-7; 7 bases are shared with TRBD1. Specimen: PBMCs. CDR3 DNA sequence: TGTGCCAGCAGTTACCAGAACTGGACAGGCCACTACGAGCAGTACTTC. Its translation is CASSYQNWTGHYEQYF.